The sequence of this T cell receptor beta chain was determined in a study of blood T cell repertoires in COVID-19. Study summary: From the United States, Italy and Spain came samples of acute and convalescent COVID-19.

Repertoires were generated with immunoSEQ multiplex PCR, while TCRdb's copy carries only in-frame clones and drops some. The sample contains hundreds of thousands of clones, 80% of which appear only once. The sequenced material came from PBMCs or T cells enriched from blood (not recorded which). The TCR originated in a man aged 25-45 years with acute COVID-19.

As DNA, the CDR3 is TGTGCCAGCACCTTTGGGGGGACAGGGTGGCAGACTAACTATGGCTACACCTTC. It codes for CASTFGGTGWQTNYGYTF. The chain links TRBV5-4 to TRBJ1-2; TRBD1 matches at 9 bases. Germline CDR1 is SGHNT and CDR2 is YYREEE (reference sequence). The V gene end was trimmed by 6 bases and the J gene end by 0 bases; junction bases not matched to a gene: 15. There are 18 residues in the CDR3.